This T cell receptor beta chain was obtained from a study of T cells in Graves' hyperthyroidism and ophthalmopathy. Patients aged 18 to 65 had newly diagnosed hyperthyroidism lasting under 2 months. Clinical symptoms, serum thyroxine and TRAb, thyroid ultrasound and orbital computed tomography together formed the diagnostic basis. This clonotype showed up just a few times. Its specificity is unknown. Overall study findings and caveats: The majority of expanded thyroid clonotypes above 0.001 also appeared in blood.

Amplified TCR beta CDR3 regions came from RNA transcripts. HTBI primers drove first-round RT-PCR of the TCR CDR3. TCRdb used MiXCR to reprocess the multiplex PCR reads, holding one entry per CDR3 protein. The data show approximately 220,000 distinct CDR3 sequences, with around 16% seen just once and 35% to 50% held by the top ten. Germline CDR1 MNHNS, CDR2 SASEGT. The trim removed 6 bases at V and 8 bases at J, leaving 9 bases unmatched. The length of the CDR3 is 14 residues. The sequenced sample was blood. The J gene is TRBJ2-1, the V gene TRBV6-1; 8 nucleotides line up with TRBD1. This TCR came from a man between 35 and 55 years old with Graves' hyperthyroidism. CDR3 loop: CASRKRQGNYEQFF. In DNA form, the CDR3 reads TGTGCCAGCAGGAAACGACAGGGGAATTATGAGCAGTTCTTC.